This T cell receptor beta chain was documented in a study of CD8+CD57+ T cells in acquired aplastic anemia. Both TCR beta VDJ combination and CDR3 sequence profiling were carried out. Genomic DNA was the template for this profiling. From the reads, TCRdb called clonotypes with MiXCR, one entry per CDR3 protein. The table lists around 190,000 distinct CDR3 sequences, 60% to 65% of them singletons. The study's findings and limits: Patients and controls shared approximately 28 CD8+ CDR3 sequences.

This CDR3 contains 12 residues. With 3 bases removed from V and 3 bases from J, the gap between germline ends came to 6 bases. In germline, CDR1 is LNHNV, CDR2 YYDKDF (reference sequence). This clonotype was recorded at least ten times. Its specificity is unknown. The receptor's source is a human donor in good health. V and J are TRBV15 and TRBJ2-7; the D is unclear. Sequencing used sorted CD4+, CD8+, or CD8+CD57+ T cells (not recorded which) from PBMCs. In DNA, the CDR3 is TGTGCCACCAGCAGCCAGAGCTACGAGCAGTACTTC. Translated: CATSSQSYEQYF.